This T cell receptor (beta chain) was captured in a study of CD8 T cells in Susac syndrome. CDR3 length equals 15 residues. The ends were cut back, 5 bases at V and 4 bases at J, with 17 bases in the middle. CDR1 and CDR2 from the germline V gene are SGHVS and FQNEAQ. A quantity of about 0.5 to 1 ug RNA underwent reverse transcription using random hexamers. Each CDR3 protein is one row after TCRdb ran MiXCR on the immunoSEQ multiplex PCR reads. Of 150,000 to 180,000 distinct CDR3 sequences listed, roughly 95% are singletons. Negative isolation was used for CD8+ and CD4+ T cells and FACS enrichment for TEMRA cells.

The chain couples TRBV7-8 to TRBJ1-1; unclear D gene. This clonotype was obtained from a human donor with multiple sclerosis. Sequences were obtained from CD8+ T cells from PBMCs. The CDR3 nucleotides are TGTGCCAGCAGCCCTGAGTTCGGGCGTGGCACTGAAGCTTTCTTT. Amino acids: CASSPEFGRGTEAFF.